This T cell receptor (beta chain) was captured in a study of cytomegalovirus exposure and HLA in healthy donors. Study as a whole: Among about 200 million T cells, an earlier analysis found around 100 million unique TCR beta sequences. Of the donors genotyped, about 410 in all, 75% to 85% fell in the Caucasian-associated ancestry cluster. Study observations and caveats: A later analysis found common viral pathogens apparently linked to several of the most significant clusters.

The PCR contained 60 Vbeta and 13 Jbeta primers. TCRdb's table, derived via immunoSEQ multiplex PCR, lists solely in-frame clones and lacks some. The top ten hold around 3.3% of the sample, which has about 190,000 clones, roughly four fifths seen once. While unrecorded immune exposures were likely, the donors were nominally healthy when sampled. A note on this clone: Its antigen is currently unknown.

The TCR sequence derives from a woman under 40 in good health and CMV-seropositive. Material for sequencing was PBMCs.

CDR3 region: CASSLYGSGSGIEQFF. CDR3 sequence (DNA): TGTGCCAGCAGCTTATACGGGAGCGGGAGTGGAATTGAGCAGTTCTTC. The genes are TRBV7-9 and TRBJ2-1; TRBD2 matches 8 bases. The CDR3 contains 16 residues. The V and J ends lost 2 bases and 9 bases, in that order; junction bases with no gene match: 12. The germline V gene encodes CDR1 SEHNR and CDR2 FQNEAQ (reference sequence).